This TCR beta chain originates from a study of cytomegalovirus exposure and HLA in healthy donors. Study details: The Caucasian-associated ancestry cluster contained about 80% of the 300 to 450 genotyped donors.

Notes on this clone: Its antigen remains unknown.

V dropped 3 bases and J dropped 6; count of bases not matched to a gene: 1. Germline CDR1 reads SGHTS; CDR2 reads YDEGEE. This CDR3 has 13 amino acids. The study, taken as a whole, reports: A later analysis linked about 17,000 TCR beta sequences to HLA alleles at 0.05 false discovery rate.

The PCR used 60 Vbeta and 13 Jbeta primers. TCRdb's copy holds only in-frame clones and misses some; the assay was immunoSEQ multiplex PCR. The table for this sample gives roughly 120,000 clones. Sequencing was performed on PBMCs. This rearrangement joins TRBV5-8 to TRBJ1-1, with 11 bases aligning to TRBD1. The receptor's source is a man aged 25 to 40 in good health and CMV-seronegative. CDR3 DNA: TGTGCCAGCAGCTGGGGACAGGGGGCTGAAGCTTTCTTT. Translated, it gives CASSWGQGAEAFF.